This TCR beta chain was documented in a study of blood T cell repertoires in COVID-19. Seattle's cohort entered during active infection and was followed longitudinally. Trimming removed 3 bases at V and 2 bases at J, with 8 bases between. Germline V gene lookup returns CDR1 SGHTS and CDR2 YDEGEE. The CDR3 spans 14 residues. In the authors' workflow: By means of reference gene primer amplification, nucleated cell counts were estimated. TCRdb's table, derived via immunoSEQ multiplex PCR, lists solely in-frame clones and lacks some. For V, J and clone size, that table is used; D and trimming come from the DNA. The table includes fewer than 250,000 clones, about 82% detected once.

The sequenced sample was peripheral blood. The chain is built from TRBV5-8 and TRBJ1-4; D perhaps matches TRBD1 (5 bases). The TCR was taken from a man between 60 and 75 years old with COVID-19, enrolled during active disease. The CDR3 region is CASSSPGTNEKLFF. CDR3 nucleotides: TGTGCCAGCAGCTCGCCAGGGACTAATGAAAAACTGTTTTTT.